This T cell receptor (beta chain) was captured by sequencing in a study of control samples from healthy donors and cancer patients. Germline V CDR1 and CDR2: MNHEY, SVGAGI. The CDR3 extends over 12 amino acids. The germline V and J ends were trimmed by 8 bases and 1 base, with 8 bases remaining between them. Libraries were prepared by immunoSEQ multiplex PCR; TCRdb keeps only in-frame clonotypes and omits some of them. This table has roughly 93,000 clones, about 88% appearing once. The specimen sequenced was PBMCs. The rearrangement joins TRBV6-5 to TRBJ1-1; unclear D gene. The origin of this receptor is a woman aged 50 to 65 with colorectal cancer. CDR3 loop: CASHYGNTEAFF. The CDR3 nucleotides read TGTGCCAGCCATTACGGGAACACTGAAGCTTTCTTT.